Listed below are T cell receptor beta chains from one sample, sequenced in a study of blood T cell repertoires in COVID-19. Data came from immunoSEQ multiplex PCR; TCRdb stores just in-frame clones and leaves some out. The sample records some 150,000 clones, about 80% being singletons. Sequencing used peripheral blood. These TCRs come from a man in his sixties or seventies with acute or convalescent COVID-19. The CDR3 runs from the conserved cysteine through the conserved F or W. The D gene is left open where the match is weak. The size field is filled for only some rows; it gives once, few, many or a size class.

V,J,D,size,CDR3,DNA
TRBV5-1,TRBJ1-6,-,-,CASSPSGSPLHF,TGCGCCAGCAGCCCTAGTGGGTCACCCCTCCACTTT
TRBV5-1,TRBJ1-6,-,-,CASSPGEGGGNSPLHF,TGCGCCAGCAGCCCCGGGGAAGGGGGTGGGAATTCACCCCTCCACTTT
TRBV5-1,TRBJ2-1,TRBD2,-,CASSLVAGVDNEQFF,TGCGCCAGCAGCTTGGTAGCGGGGGTAGACAATGAGCAGTTCTTC
TRBV10-3,TRBJ1-3,-,once,CAISRTEGGSGNTIYF,TGTGCCATCAGCAGAACAGAAGGGGGCTCTGGAAACACCATATATTTT
TRBV7-9,TRBJ2-7,-,once,CASSPSTAYEQYF,TGTGCCAGCAGCCCATCGACAGCCTACGAGCAGTACTTC
TRBV9,TRBJ2-2,-,once,CASSVGLNTGELFF,TGTGCCAGCAGCGTAGGTCTTAACACCGGGGAGCTGTTTTTT
TRBV5-4,TRBJ1-4,TRBD1,-,CASSNTGGDEKLFF,TGTGCCAGCAGCAACACAGGGGGCGATGAAAAACTGTTTTTT
TRBV4-1,TRBJ1-2,-,-,CASSQEQARPQGYTF,TGCGCCAGCAGCCAAGAGCAGGCGAGACCTCAGGGCTACACCTTC
TRBV29-1,TRBJ2-1,-,-,CSVEPGSGGAYNEQFF,TGCAGCGTTGAACCGGGGAGCGGAGGTGCCTACAATGAGCAGTTCTTC
TRBV4-2,TRBJ1-2,-,few,CASSQDLTGLNYGYTF,TGTGCCAGCAGCCAAGATTTGACAGGCTTGAACTATGGCTACACCTTC
TRBV2,TRBJ1-1,TRBD1,-,CASSVDRVNTEAFF,TGTGCCAGCAGTGTGGACAGGGTGAACACTGAAGCTTTCTTT
TRBV19,TRBJ2-7,-,-,CASSDRSSSYEQYF,TGTGCCAGCAGTGACAGGAGTTCCTCCTACGAGCAGTACTTC
TRBV27,TRBJ2-7,TRBD2,-,CASSLRPPLAGPYEQYF,TGTGCCAGCAGTTTAAGGCCCCCGCTAGCGGGACCCTACGAGCAGTACTTC
TRBV6-5,TRBJ2-7,TRBD2,-,CASRDGTSGSYEQYF,TGTGCCAGCAGGGACGGGACTAGCGGGTCCTACGAGCAGTACTTC
TRBV4-1,TRBJ2-7,TRBD1,few,CASSQGWGTVGSYEQYF,TGCGCCAGCAGCCAAGGTTGGGGGACAGTGGGATCCTACGAGCAGTACTTC
TRBV6-6,TRBJ1-1,-,-,CASRWGRAVDEAFF,TGTGCCAGCAGGTGGGGCAGGGCGGTTGATGAAGCTTTCTTT
TRBV9,TRBJ2-1,TRBD1,once,CASSDRQGGYNEQFF,TGTGCCAGCAGCGACCGACAGGGTGGCTACAATGAGCAGTTCTTC
TRBV5-4,TRBJ2-3,-,-,CASSRDNPTLADTQYF,TGTGCCAGCAGCCGTGACAACCCGACACTCGCGGATACGCAGTATTTT
TRBV6-5,TRBJ1-2,TRBD1,-,CASRSKYRGEGGYTF,TGTGCCAGCAGGTCGAAATACAGGGGTGAAGGTGGCTACACCTTC
TRBV3-1/TRBV3-2,TRBJ2-2,-,-,CASSQAAGTGELFF,TGTGCCAGCAGCCAAGCGGCGGGCACCGGGGAGCTGTTTTTT
TRBV9,TRBJ1-1,TRBD1,once,CASSVTGGYTEAFF,TGTGCCAGCAGCGTTACAGGGGGCTACACTGAAGCTTTCTTT
TRBV5-6,TRBJ2-3,TRBD2,once,CASRPGTSESTDTQYF,TGTGCCAGCAGACCCGGGACTAGCGAAAGCACAGATACGCAGTATTTT
TRBV28,TRBJ1-2,-,-,CASSPQGYTF,TGTGCCAGCAGCCCCCAGGGCTACACCTTC
TRBV6-5,TRBJ2-5,-,once,CASRTGQETQYF,TGTGCCAGCAGGACAGGCCAAGAGACCCAGTACTTC
TRBV7-6,TRBJ2-3,TRBD1,few,CASSLGDREGDTQYF,TGTGCCAGCAGCTTAGGGGACAGGGAAGGTGATACGCAGTATTTT
TRBV12-5,TRBJ1-5,-,few,CASGLLENQPQHF,TGTGCTAGTGGTTTGTTAGAGAATCAGCCCCAGCATTTT
TRBV4-2,TRBJ1-5,-,-,CASSQGREPNQPQHF,TGTGCCAGCAGCCAAGGCCGGGAACCAAATCAGCCCCAGCATTTT
TRBV11-2,TRBJ1-1,-,few,CASSRERNTEAFF,TGTGCCAGCTCACGAGAGAGGAACACTGAAGCTTTCTTT
TRBV5-6,TRBJ1-2,-,-,CASSLGTVNYGYTF,TGTGCCAGCAGCCTTGGTACGGTGAACTATGGCTACACCTTC
TRBV28,TRBJ2-3,TRBD2,-,CASGLGAGGRDTQYF,TGTGCCAGCGGGCTTGGTGCGGGAGGGAGAGATACGCAGTATTTT
TRBV27,TRBJ1-3,-,-,CASSSRVSGNTIYF,TGTGCCAGCAGTTCGAGGGTCTCTGGAAACACCATATATTTT
TRBV4-2,TRBJ2-3,TRBD2,-,CASSPGGGSADTQYF,TGTGCCAGCAGCCCCGGGGGGGGCAGTGCAGATACGCAGTATTTT
TRBV10-3,TRBJ1-3,-,-,CAISENISTGKMATIYF,TGTGCCATCAGTGAGAACATTTCGACAGGAAAAATGGCCACCATATATTTT
TRBV6-5,TRBJ2-5,-,-,CASSYIFGGSQETQYF,TGTGCCAGCAGTTACATTTTCGGCGGATCCCAAGAGACCCAGTACTTC
TRBV28,TRBJ2-3,-,-,CASSFRPRDTQYF,TGTGCCAGCAGTTTCCGCCCGCGGGATACGCAGTATTTT
TRBV7-8,TRBJ1-6,-,-,CASSLDGGNSPLHF,TGTGCCAGCAGCTTAGATGGCGGGAATTCACCCCTCCACTTT
TRBV3-1/TRBV3-2,TRBJ2-3,TRBD1,few,CASSHLSGTGVTDTQYF,TGTGCCAGCAGCCACCTCTCCGGGACAGGGGTTACAGATACGCAGTATTTT
TRBV6-5,TRBJ1-4,-,-,CASSYLRDEKLFF,TGTGCCAGCAGTTACTTAAGAGATGAAAAACTGTTTTTT
TRBV7-2,TRBJ1-4,TRBD1,once,CASSQGQGREKLFF,TGTGCCAGCAGCCAAGGACAGGGGCGAGAAAAACTGTTTTTT
TRBV5-1,TRBJ2-3,TRBD2,-,CASSLLAGGPADTQYF,TGCGCCAGCAGCTTACTAGCGGGGGGGCCGGCAGATACGCAGTATTTT
TRBV6-1,TRBJ1-5,-,few,CASSDWERSNQPQHF,TGTGCCAGCAGTGATTGGGAGAGGAGCAATCAGCCCCAGCATTTT
TRBV6-5,TRBJ1-5,-,-,CASSYSGGGDQPQHF,TGTGCCAGCAGTTACTCAGGGGGTGGCGATCAGCCCCAGCATTTT
TRBV5-4,TRBJ2-7,TRBD2,-,CASSPTSGTSYEQYF,TGTGCCAGCAGTCCGACTAGCGGGACCTCCTACGAGCAGTACTTC
TRBV4-1,TRBJ1-1,-,-,CASSQDTDTEAFF,TGCGCCAGCAGCCAAGACACGGACACTGAAGCTTTCTTT
TRBV5-1,TRBJ2-1,-,-,CASNTNQAGWGYNEQFF,TGCGCCAGCAATACGAACCAGGCGGGGTGGGGATACAATGAGCAGTTCTTC
TRBV5-1,TRBJ2-7,TRBD1,-,CASSSGQGAFGYEQYF,TGCGCCAGCAGCTCTGGACAGGGGGCGTTCGGCTACGAGCAGTACTTC
TRBV5-1,TRBJ1-1,-,once,CASSPQTGRTEAFF,TGCGCCAGCAGCCCACAGACAGGTAGAACTGAAGCTTTCTTT
TRBV19,TRBJ2-2,-,-,CASSMGSRGTGELFF,TGTGCCAGTAGTATGGGCAGCCGAGGGACCGGGGAGCTGTTTTTT
TRBV30,TRBJ1-6,-,-,CAWSRLGGGSPLHF,TGTGCCTGGAGTAGGCTCGGGGGAGGTTCACCCCTCCACTTT